The TCR beta chain described here comes from a study of human T cells and chemical hapten exposure. Overall study: Doses of diphenylcyclopropenone went to the patients' scalps weekly throughout the approximately 26-week study. Readings were taken at 6 days from patch tests that had applied 0.01% DPC to the upper back.

Looked up from germline, CDR1 is MNHEY and CDR2 is SVGAGI. CDR3 size: 17 residues. Losses at the gene ends were 0 bases for V and 0 bases for J; bases not matched to a gene: 7. TCRdb analysed the RACE reads with MiXCR anew, one entry per CDR3 protein. Counted here are about 380,000 distinct CDR3 sequences, around 5.5% occurring once; the ten biggest clones make up 2.5% to 3%. A few counts support this clonotype. The time point here: pre-sensitization, week 0. The treatment: therapeutic diphenylcyclopropenone sensitization with weekly scalp DPC. This clonotype was obtained from a woman aged 45-65 years with alopecia areata. Some clones in this sample may be carry-over from other donors' samples. The sample consisted of whole blood, taken in connection with sensitization to the hapten diphenylcyclopropenone (DPC). This rearrangement joins TRBV6-5 to TRBJ2-5, with TRBD2 matching over 7 bases. The CDR3 spells CASSYSSPSGYQETQYF. In DNA form, the CDR3 reads TGTGCCAGCAGTTACTCGTCCCCTAGCGGATACCAAGAGACCCAGTACTTC.